What follows are 24 T cell receptor beta chains derived from one specimen sequenced in a study of blood T cell repertoires in COVID-19. TCRdb keeps only in-frame clones here, not all; method: immunoSEQ multiplex PCR. There are about 110,000 clones in the sample; around 78% occur only once, and roughly 20% lies in the top ten. What was sequenced was peripheral blood. The receptors here all came from an older woman with acute or convalescent COVID-19.

The chain is built from TRBV14 and TRBJ1-2; no clear D. Trimming stripped 4 bases from V and 4 bases from J, with 10 bases between. CDR1 is SGHDN, CDR2 FVKESK, per germline. CDR3 length: 13 amino acids. The CDR3 DNA follows: TGTGCCAGCAGCCGTGAGGGTTTCTATGGCTACACCTTC. Its protein product is CASSREGFYGYTF.

This clone appeared once. V gene TRBV5-4 combines with J gene TRBJ1-1; 12 positions match TRBD1. Trimming removed 0 bases from V and 1 base from J; junction bases left unmatched: 7. This CDR3 spans 18 amino acids. Germline V CDR1 and CDR2: SGHNT, YYREEE (reference sequence). The CDR3 DNA reads as TGTGCCAGCAGCTTGGCGGGGACAGGGGGCGGGAGGAACACTGAAGCTTTCTTT. This encodes CASSLAGTGGGRNTEAFF.

This clone was picked up a small number of times. The V and J genes are TRBV12-3 or TRBV12-4 and TRBJ1-1; D is unresolved. Between the trimmed V and J ends, which lost 5 bases and 3 bases, there was a span of 10 bases. CDR3 length: 13 amino acids. The CDR3 here is CASSGLRDTEAFF. CDR3 coding DNA: TGTGCCAGCAGTGGACTCCGCGACACTGAAGCTTTCTTT.

The V and J genes are TRBV7-2 and TRBJ2-1; 7 bases align to TRBD1. The CDR3 is made up of 13 amino acids. From germline, CDR1 is SGHTA and CDR2 FQGNSA. V dropped 1 base and J dropped 8; count of bases not matched to a gene: 2. This chain's CDR3 is CASSLDRGDEQFF. CDR3 in DNA: TGTGCCAGCAGCTTAGACAGGGGAGATGAGCAGTTCTTC.

The rearrangement joins TRBV5-6 to TRBJ2-3, with 9 bases identical to TRBD1. Germline V gene lookup returns CDR1 SGHDT and CDR2 YYEEEE. With V trimmed by 3 bases and J by 5 bases, 13 bases remained unmatched. The CDR3 loop spans 17 amino acids. CDR3 amino acids: CASSSIMDRGQGDTQYF. The CDR3 bases are TGTGCCAGCAGCTCTATAATGGACAGGGGCCAGGGAGATACGCAGTATTTT.

Points on this clone: Other DNA sequences in the sample encode the same CDR3. This chain uses TRBV30 with TRBJ1-1; D possibly corresponds to TRBD1 (5 bases). This CDR3 spans 14 amino acids. Trimming removed 0 bases at V and 3 bases at J, with 11 bases between. The germline V gene has CDR1 GTSNPN and CDR2 SVGIG (reference sequence). The CDR3, as DNA: TGTGCCTGGAGTGTCTCTCTAGGGGACACTGAAGCTTTCTTT. It translates to CAWSVSLGDTEAFF. The full variable domain, with the rest looked up from reference TRBV30 and TRBJ1-1, is SQTIHQWPATLVQPVGSPLSLECTVEGTSNPNLYWYRQAAGRGLQLLFYSVGIGQISSEVPQNLSASRPQDRQFILSSKKLLLSDSGFYLCAWSVSLGDTEAFFGQGTRLTVV.

There are a few counts of this clone. The rearrangement joins TRBV28 to TRBJ1-6, with a possible D match to TRBD1 (6 bases). This CDR3 comprises 12 residues. Trimming removed 3 bases at V and 18 bases at J, with 15 bases between. Germline values: CDR1 MDHEN, CDR2 SYDVKM. The CDR3 region is CASSFQQGSTHF. CDR3 in DNA: TGTGCCAGCAGTTTCCAACAGGGATCTACCCACTTT. The variable domain in full, completed from reference TRBV28 and TRBJ1-6, reads DVKVTQSSRYLVKRTGEKVFLECVQDMDHENMFWYRQDPGLGLRLIYFSYDVKMKEKGDIPEGYSVSREKKERFSLILESASTNQTSMYLCASSFQQGSTHFGNGTRLTVT.

The V call is TRBV6-5, the J call TRBJ2-7; D gene ambiguous. There are 15 residues in the CDR3. The V gene's germline CDR1 is MNHEY and CDR2 SVGAGI. With 6 bases removed from V and 2 bases from J, the gap between germline ends came to 17 bases. CDR3 sequence: CASSPQHLGPYEQYF. The DNA for the CDR3 is TGTGCCAGCAGCCCCCAGCACCTAGGTCCCTACGAGCAGTACTTC.

This chain links TRBV3-1 (or the pseudogene TRBV3-2) with TRBJ1-2; D remains ambiguous. The V end lost 4 bases, the J end lost 0 bases, and 12 bases lay between the germline ends. Germline V gene lookup returns CDR1 LGHDT and CDR2 YNNKEL (reference sequence). CDR3 size: 15 residues. The CDR3 sequence: CASSPTGIANYGYTF. The CDR3 DNA reads as TGTGCCAGCAGCCCTACCGGGATAGCTAACTATGGCTACACCTTC.

This clone was counted a single time. The rearrangement links TRBV19 to TRBJ2-7, with 10 bases lining up with TRBD2. Germline loops: CDR1 LNHDA, CDR2 SQIVND (reference sequence). V dropped 3 bases and J dropped 2; count of bases not matched to a gene: 4. This CDR3 has 15 residues. The CDR3 sequence is CASSIGLAGAYEQYF. CDR3 nucleotide sequence: TGTGCCAGTAGTATTGGGCTAGCGGGGGCCTACGAGCAGTACTTC.

This chain links TRBV2 with TRBJ1-5; 8 bases line up with TRBD1. Per the germline V gene, CDR1 is SNHLY and CDR2 is FYNNEI. Losses at the gene ends were 8 bases for V and 6 bases for J; bases not matched to a gene: 9. The length of the CDR3 is 14 residues. CDR3 bases: TGTGCCAGCGCTTGGACAGGGATCGGTCAGCCCCAGCATTTT. Its translation: CASAWTGIGQPQHF.

The chain employs TRBV15 and TRBJ2-1; 9 nucleotides align to TRBD1. Germline values: CDR1 LNHNV, CDR2 YYDKDF (reference sequence). The CDR3 covers 15 residues. V shed 0 bases and J 4 bases; nucleotides not matched to a gene: 1. The CDR3: CATSREGTGYNEQFF. The CDR3 bases are TGTGCCACCAGCAGAGAGGGGACAGGGTACAATGAGCAGTTCTTC. The whole variable domain, filled in from reference TRBV15 and TRBJ2-1, reads DAMVIQNPRYQVTQFGKPVTLSCSQTLNHNVMYWYQQKSSQAPKLLFHYYDKDFNNEADTPDNFQSRRPNTSFCFLDIRSPGLGDTAMYLCATSREGTGYNEQFFGPGTRLTVL.

This clone was observed a handful of times. The V gene is TRBV5-4, the J gene TRBJ1-6; possibly TRBD1 for D (5 bases). Germline V CDR1 and CDR2: SGHNT, YYREEE (reference sequence). Trimming took off 4 bases at V and 14 bases at J, with 16 bases between the two ends. The CDR3 consists of 13 residues. The CDR3 region has the DNA TGTGCCAGCAGCGGGCGACTGGGGGAGGCCCTCCACTTT. Translated, it gives CASSGRLGEALHF.

The gene calls are TRBV20-1 and TRBJ2-7; D is ambiguous. The CDR3 has 12 amino acids. In germline, CDR1 is DFQATT, CDR2 SNEGSKA (reference sequence). V lost 3 bases, J lost 2 bases, and 8 bases lay in between. This chain's CDR3 is CSASRVAYEQYF. In DNA, the CDR3 is TGCAGTGCTAGTCGGGTGGCCTACGAGCAGTACTTC.

This clone occurred a few times. The rearrangement links TRBV28 to TRBJ1-5, with 8 bases fitting TRBD1. CDR1 and CDR2 (germline): MDHEN, SYDVKM. The CDR3 runs 15 residues. V trimming: 5 bases; J trimming: 9 bases; junction bases outside the gene matches: 12. CDR3 sequence (DNA): TGTGCCAGCAGTCCGGGACAGGTACGTTCTTGGCCCCAGCATTTT. Translated: CASSPGQVRSWPQHF.

The chain uses TRBV28 and TRBJ2-7; 9 bases are shared with TRBD1. CDR3 size: 13 residues. Germline CDR1 is MDHEN and CDR2 is SYDVKM. With V trimmed by 5 bases and J by 9 bases, 8 bases remained unmatched. The CDR3 is CASSVGQGFAQYF. The CDR3 DNA follows: TGTGCCAGCAGTGTGGGACAGGGTTTTGCGCAGTACTTC.

The V and J genes are TRBV7-3 and TRBJ2-1; 8 bases are a match to TRBD2. Per the germline V gene, CDR1 is SGHTA and CDR2 is FQGTGA. V trimming: 0 bases; J trimming: 7 bases; junction bases outside the gene matches: 11. This CDR3 contains 17 residues. CDR3 residues: CASSLTSRGGQRNEQFF. For the CDR3, the DNA is TGTGCCAGCAGCTTAACGTCACGGGGGGGCCAAAGGAATGAGCAGTTCTTC.

This clone showed up just a few times. The rearrangement joins TRBV29-1 to TRBJ2-3; 11 nucleotides line up with TRBD2. Trimming removed 4 bases from V and 5 bases from J; junction bases left unmatched: 8. The CDR3 is 15 residues long. Germline loops: CDR1 SQVTM, CDR2 ANQGSEA. As DNA, the CDR3 is TGCAGCGTTGGTCGGCTAGCGGGAGGTTTAGATACGCAGTATTTT. This sequence encodes CSVGRLAGGLDTQYF.

The V and J genes are TRBV7-2 and TRBJ1-2; the D is unclear. Germline CDR1 reads SGHTA; CDR2 reads FQGNSA. Trimming left V 5 bases short and J 8 bases short, with 21 bases between. The CDR3 totals 15 residues. DNA for the CDR3: TGTGCCAGCAGCGAGTCACCAGGAAACAGAGAGGGCTACACCTTC. This sequence encodes CASSESPGNREGYTF.

The table lists this clone with many counts. V gene TRBV7-2 combines with J gene TRBJ2-7; D is ambiguous. CDR3 size: 11 residues. Germline V gene lookup returns CDR1 SGHTA and CDR2 FQGNSA. Trimming shortened V by 5 bases and J by 3 bases, and 5 bases separated the two germline ends. The CDR3 spells CASSLFYEQYF. For the CDR3, the DNA is TGTGCCAGCAGCCTATTCTACGAGCAGTACTTC. Complete variable domain (other parts from reference TRBV7-2 and TRBJ2-7): GAGVSQSPSNKVTEKGKDVELRCDPISGHTALYWYRQSLGQGLEFLIYFQGNSAPDKSGLPSDRFSAERTGGSVSTLTIQRTQQEDSAVYLCASSLFYEQYFGPGTRLTVT.

The chain employs TRBV18 and TRBJ2-7; 7 bases match TRBD1. CDR3 length: 15 residues. Germline loops: CDR1 KGHSH, CDR2 LQKENI. V gave up 6 bases and J gave up 0 bases; unmatched junction bases: 8. The CDR3: CASSKGQMNSYEQYF. The CDR3 DNA is TGTGCCAGCTCGAAGGGACAGATGAACTCCTACGAGCAGTACTTC.

The table lists this clone with a count of one. The J gene is TRBJ2-1, the V gene TRBV28, with 8 positions matching TRBD1. V was clipped by 5 bases and J by 4 bases; unmatched bases: 4. This CDR3 region has 14 residues. Germline V gene lookup returns CDR1 MDHEN and CDR2 SYDVKM. The CDR3 protein is CASSTRDRYNEQFF. The DNA of the CDR3 is TGTGCCAGCAGTACCCGGGACAGGTACAATGAGCAGTTCTTC.

The sample holds one count of this clone. This chain uses TRBV5-4 with TRBJ2-5, with 8 bases matching TRBD2. Germline CDR1 reads SGHNT; CDR2 reads YYREEE (reference sequence). CDR3 length: 15 residues. Unmatched junction bases numbered 5, after V lost 2 bases and J lost 2 bases. CDR3 sequence (DNA): TGTGCCAGCAGCTTTCCGGGGGGGAAACAAGAGACCCAGTACTTC. As protein: CASSFPGGKQETQYF.

This sequence joins TRBV6-4 and TRBJ2-1; 7 bases agree with TRBD2. V was clipped by 4 bases and J by 8 bases; unmatched bases: 8. Germline assignment: CDR1 MRHNA and CDR2 SNTAGT. The length of the CDR3 is 14 residues. The CDR3 coding sequence is TGTGCCAGCAGTGTGGGGGAGGGAGGTCATGAGCAGTTCTTC. Encoded protein: CASSVGEGGHEQFF.